Listed here are 5 T cell receptor beta chains from one sample, sequenced in a study of blood T cell repertoires in COVID-19. Some clones are missing from TCRdb's copy, which holds only in-frame ones; the method was immunoSEQ multiplex PCR. The sample holds about 160,000 clones, 75% to 90% seen once. Specimen: PBMCs or T cells enriched from blood (not recorded which). These receptors came from a woman between 50 and 59 years old who had recovered from COVID-19.

This clone showed up just once. This chain joins TRBV29-1 and TRBJ2-3; 13 bases are a match to TRBD2. The trim removed 0 bases at V and 0 bases at J, leaving 12 bases unmatched. The CDR3 length is 20 residues. Germline V gene data show CDR1 as SQVTM and CDR2 as ANQGSEA. CDR3 DNA sequence: TGCAGCGTTGAAGACAGGGGTTGGACTAGCGGGGGCCTAAGCACAGATACGCAGTATTTT. Translated: CSVEDRGWTSGGLSTDTQYF.

Note on this clone: At the DNA level, this CDR3 is encoded by other sequences in the same sample as well. This chain uses TRBV5-1 with TRBJ1-2, with unresolved D. Trimming cost V 5 bases and J 4 bases, with 9 bases left between them. The V gene's germline CDR1 is SGHRS and CDR2 YFSETQ. The length of the CDR3 is 12 residues. The CDR3 loop reads CASSEPGYGYTF. CDR3 sequence (DNA): TGCGCCAGCAGTGAGCCCGGCTATGGCTACACCTTC.

The V and J genes are TRBV2 and TRBJ1-5; D possibly corresponds to TRBD1 (6 bases). The CDR3 runs to 14 residues. Germline V CDR1 and CDR2: SNHLY, FYNNEI. The CDR3 loop is CASTGPYSNQPQHF. The CDR3 region has the DNA TGTGCATCTACAGGGCCGTATAGCAATCAGCCCCAGCATTTT.

This chain connects TRBV7-9 to TRBJ2-1; 8 nucleotides match TRBD2. Germline trimming cut 5 bases from V and 0 bases from J; bases unmatched to any gene: 6. Germline V gene data show CDR1 as SEHNR and CDR2 as FQNEAQ (reference sequence). The CDR3 is 16 amino acids. This CDR3 reads CASSRESGSSYNEQFF. As DNA, the CDR3 is TGTGCCAGCAGCCGGGAGAGCGGGAGCTCCTACAATGAGCAGTTCTTC.

The chain uses TRBV4-3 and TRBJ1-4; D gene unclear. Germline V gene data show CDR1 as LGHNA and CDR2 as YSLEER. The CDR3 sequence is 14 residues long. The V gene lost 5 bases and the J gene lost 4 bases, with 11 bases spanning the gap. The CDR3 bases are TGCGCCAGCAGCATTCAATCCAATAATGAAAAACTGTTTTTT. This translates into CASSIQSNNEKLFF.